Listed below are T cell receptor beta chains from one sample, sequenced in a study of T cells in Graves' hyperthyroidism and ophthalmopathy. TCRdb redid the calling of the multiplex PCR reads with MiXCR, one entry per CDR3 protein. The data hold a few hundred thousand distinct CDR3 sequences, with approximately 15% observed a single time. Sequencing input: blood. The receptor source for this set is a middle-aged woman with Graves' hyperthyroidism. Both conserved end residues are part of each CDR3. The D gene is left open where the match is weak. The listing skips clone size in some rows; elsewhere it reads once, few, many or a size class.

d_gene | j_gene | len | abundance | v_gene | CDR3aa | CDR3nt
. | TRBJ2-1 | 13 | . | TRBV5-1 | CASSPDVDNEQFF | TGCGCCAGCAGCCCGGATGTAGATAATGAGCAGTTCTTC
. | TRBJ2-5 | 15 | many | TRBV2 | CASRQRAGLQETQYF | TGTGCCAGCAGACAAAGGGCGGGCCTCCAAGAGACCCAGTACTTC
TRBD1 | TRBJ2-2 | 16 | . | TRBV4-1 | CASSQGTGGGTGELFF | TGCGCCAGCAGCCAAGGGACAGGGGGGGGGACCGGGGAGCTGTTTTTT
. | TRBJ2-1 | 19 | . | TRBV7-9 | CASSLDSPLLARIPNEQFF | TGTGCCAGCAGCTTAGACTCCCCACTACTAGCTAGAATTCCCAATGAGCAGTTCTTC
. | TRBJ1-1 | 16 | few | TRBV15 | CATSALQGKGNTEAFF | TGTGCCACCAGCGCCCTCCAGGGGAAGGGGAACACTGAAGCTTTCTTT
TRBD2 | TRBJ2-3 | 12 | many | TRBV2 | CASRRGTDTQYF | TGTGCCAGCAGGCGGGGGACAGATACGCAGTATTTT
TRBD2 | TRBJ2-1 | 15 | many | TRBV30 | CAWSVGTSGYNEQFF | TGTGCCTGGAGTGTAGGGACTAGCGGCTACAATGAGCAGTTCTTC
TRBD2 | TRBJ2-1 | 14 | few | TRBV29-1 | CSVAGAGGLNEQFF | TGCAGCGTCGCGGGAGCCGGGGGTCTCAATGAGCAGTTCTTC
TRBD2 | TRBJ2-5 | 18 | many | TRBV11-2 | CASSLDPGLAGDRETQYF | TGTGCCAGCAGCTTAGATCCCGGACTAGCGGGAGATCGAGAGACCCAGTACTTC
TRBD1 | TRBJ1-5 | 16 | few | TRBV24-1 | CATSDAERGPGQPQHF | TGTGCCACCAGTGACGCAGAAAGGGGGCCAGGACAGCCCCAGCATTTT
. | TRBJ1-5 | 13 | many | TRBV30 | CAWSVNEKQPQHF | TGTGCCTGGAGTGTAAACGAGAAACAGCCCCAGCATTTT
. | TRBJ1-1 | 15 | . | TRBV2 | CASSARPNLNTEAFF | TGTGCCAGCAGTGCTAGACCGAATCTGAACACTGAAGCTTTCTTT
. | TRBJ2-2 | 14 | few | TRBV3-1 | CASRQTPPPGELFF | TGTGCCAGCAGACAAACACCCCCCCCGGGGGAGCTGTTTTTT
TRBD2 | TRBJ2-1 | 17 | few | TRBV25-1 | CASSGTSQPHSYNEQFF | TGTGCCAGCAGTGGGACTAGCCAGCCCCACTCCTACAATGAGCAGTTCTTC
. | TRBJ2-1 | 15 | . | TRBV5-6 | CASSLLRGPVDEQFF | TGTGCCAGCAGCTTGTTGCGGGGGCCGGTCGATGAGCAGTTCTTC
TRBD1 | TRBJ2-7 | 14 | many | TRBV28 | CASSLLPGGYEQYF | TGTGCCAGCAGTTTATTGCCAGGGGGATACGAGCAGTACTTC